This TCR beta chain was sequenced in a study of T cell repertoires in cytomegalovirus infection (dated by TCRdb to between 2017 and 2020). Study-wide context: Peptide stimulations targeted recently identified HLA-C-restricted CMV epitopes, whose presentation resists viral immunomodulation, together with well-studied HLA-B-restricted epitopes. The HLA type of each donor mattered for the analysis, because public TCR beta signatures pointed to carriage of CMV infection along with the matching HLA type. Findings and caveats that apply to the study as a whole: Carriers of CMV infection plus the relevant HLA type were discriminated by the cumulative frequency of public TCR beta family members in the study cohort and in an independent roughly 350-donor cohort. The ex vivo response was dominated by HLA-C-restricted CMV-specific TCR beta clonotypes, which also provided the single most frequent clonotype in two of eight donors.

The treatment or condition label for this specimen denotes: in vitro stimulation with specific CMV peptide epitopes to enrich CMV-specific T cells. V loses 5 bases of germline sequence and J loses 2 bases, and the interval between the two ends is 13 bases. Based on the germline V gene, the CDR1 and CDR2 sequences are SNHLY and FYNNEI. The CDR3 has 15 amino acids, counting the end cysteine and phenylalanine. Just the 45-base CDR3 DNA is kept, in frame starting at base 1. Reads for this sample came from an Illumina HiSeq 1500. TCRdb's own reprocessing of the public reads used fastp at Q25 and MiXCR and kept productive beta chains. Under each unique CDR3 protein, matching rows form one entry showing the most common genes and DNA. The sample includes about 920,000 distinct CDR3 sequences, with roughly a third observed a single time. The ten top clones hold roughly 13% of the sample. As for this clonotype: Its antigen is unknown. The input lacks base qualities; no much larger clone sits a single base away.

This specimen consisted of cultured CD8+ T cells from PBMCs, obtained from culture after CMV antigen stimulation. The origin of this receptor is a human donor in good health (CMV status not recorded). Some clones in this sample may be carry-over from other donors' samples. Recombination joined TRBV2 with TRBJ2-1; no confident D gene assignment can be made. The CDR3 in this case is CASSLDLRAYNEQFF. The sequenced DNA is TGTGCCAGCAGTCTTGACCTTAGAGCCTACAATGAGCAGTTCTTC. The full variable domain, completed from the reference TRBV2 and TRBJ2-1 proteins outside the CDR3, reads EPEVTQTPSHQVTQMGQEVILRCVPISNHLYFYWYRQILGQKVEFLVSFYNNEISEKSEIFDDQFSVERPDGSNFTLKIRSTKLEDSAMYFCASSLDLRAYNEQFFGPGTRLTVL.